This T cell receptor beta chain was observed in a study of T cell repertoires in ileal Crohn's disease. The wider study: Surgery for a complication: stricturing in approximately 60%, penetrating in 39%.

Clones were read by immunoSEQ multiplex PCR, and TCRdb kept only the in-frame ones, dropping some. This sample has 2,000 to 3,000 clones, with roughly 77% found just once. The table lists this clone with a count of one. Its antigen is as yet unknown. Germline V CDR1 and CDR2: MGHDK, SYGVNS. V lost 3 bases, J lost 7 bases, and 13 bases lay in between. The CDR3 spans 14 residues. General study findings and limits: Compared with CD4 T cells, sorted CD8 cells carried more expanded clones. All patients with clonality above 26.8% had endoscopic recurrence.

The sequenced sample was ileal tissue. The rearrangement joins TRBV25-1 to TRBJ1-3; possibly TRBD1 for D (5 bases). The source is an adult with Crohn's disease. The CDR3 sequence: CASSDSGGWNTIYF. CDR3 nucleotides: TGTGCCAGCAGTGATTCGGGGGGTTGGAACACCATATATTTT. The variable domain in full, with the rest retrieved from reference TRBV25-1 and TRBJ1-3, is EADIYQTPRYLVIGTGKKITLECSQTMGHDKMYWYQQDPGMELHLIHYSYGVNSTEKGDLSSESTVSRIRTEHFPLTLESARPSHTSQYLCASSDSGGWNTIYFGEGSWLTVV.